One sample yielded the 31 T cell receptor beta chains listed below, sequenced in a study of blood T cell repertoires in COVID-19. Sequencing used immunoSEQ multiplex PCR; TCRdb keeps in-frame clones, though not all of them. The sample yields approximately 240,000 clones, 80% to 95% seen once. The sequenced sample consisted of peripheral blood. Every receptor here comes from a man aged 30 to 39 with COVID-19, enrolled during active disease.

The chain combines TRBV4-2 with TRBJ1-5; D is unclear. Germline CDR1 reads LGHNA; CDR2 reads YNFKEQ. Deletions cut 2 bases from V and 0 bases from J, with 11 bases between. The CDR3 totals 16 residues. As DNA, the CDR3 is TGTGCCAGCAGCCAATCCCCAGGAAATAGCAATCAGCCCCAGCATTTT. Translating it yields CASSQSPGNSNQPQHF.

The chain couples TRBV7-2 to TRBJ2-1; 14 bases match TRBD2. Losses at the gene ends were 5 bases for V and 10 bases for J; bases not matched to a gene: 7. The germline V gene encodes CDR1 SGHTA and CDR2 FQGNSA. This CDR3 is 15 amino acids long. CDR3: CASSTGLAGVGEQFF. The CDR3 nucleotides read TGTGCCAGCAGCACGGGACTAGCGGGGGTGGGCGAGCAGTTCTTC.

This sequence joins TRBV19 and TRBJ1-1; no clear D. Deletions cut 7 bases from V and 7 bases from J, with 13 bases between. The CDR3 covers 12 residues. The germline V gene has CDR1 LNHDA and CDR2 SQIVND (reference sequence). CDR3 loop: CASTSQTLEAFF. In DNA, the CDR3 is TGTGCCAGTACCTCACAGACCCTTGAAGCTTTCTTT.

The chain is built from TRBV7-2 and TRBJ2-5, with 10 nucleotides matching TRBD2. This CDR3 comprises 16 residues. Germline V CDR1 and CDR2: SGHTA, FQGNSA. V lost 5 bases to trimming and J lost 2 bases; unmatched junction nucleotides: 8. DNA of the CDR3: TGTGCCAGCAGCGGACCACTAGCGGGACTACAAGAGACCCAGTACTTC. Translating it yields CASSGPLAGLQETQYF.

The table lists this clone with a few counts. This chain connects TRBV6-5 to TRBJ1-2, with 8 bases identical to TRBD1. The V and J ends lost 7 bases and 2 bases, in that order; junction bases with no gene match: 6. The CDR3 covers 14 residues. Germline V CDR1 and CDR2: MNHEY, SVGAGI. The CDR3 region has the DNA TGTGCCAGCAATCCGACAGGGGAGAACTATGGCTACACCTTC. Amino acids: CASNPTGENYGYTF.

The J gene is TRBJ1-2, the V gene TRBV29-1; 11 nucleotides agree with TRBD1. V dropped 4 bases and J dropped 1; count of bases not matched to a gene: 5. Germline V gives CDR1 SQVTM, CDR2 ANQGSEA. CDR3 length: 15 residues. The CDR3, as DNA: TGCAGCGTTGTTGGGGGACAGGGGGTTAACTATGGCTACACCTTC. It codes for CSVVGGQGVNYGYTF.

The chain carries TRBV18 and TRBJ2-1; maybe TRBD1 (6 bases). The CDR3 length is 17 residues. CDR1 and CDR2 from the germline V gene are KGHSH and LQKENI. Between the trimmed V and J ends, which lost 0 bases and 9 bases, there was a span of 21 bases. The CDR3 sequence is CASSPPIVGRGPVEQFF. The CDR3 DNA reads as TGTGCCAGCTCACCACCGATTGTGGGCAGGGGCCCGGTTGAGCAGTTCTTC.

The chain has TRBV19 and TRBJ1-6; 7 bases are shared with TRBD1. V shed 10 bases and J 7 bases; nucleotides not matched to a gene: 7. CDR3 length equals 13 residues. The V gene's germline CDR1 is LNHDA and CDR2 SQIVND (reference sequence). The CDR3 is CATRTGRNSPLHF. The CDR3 DNA reads as TGTGCCACCCGGACAGGACGAAATTCACCCCTCCACTTT.

CDR3 in amino acids: CASRSGLRSYNEQFF. DNA of the CDR3: TGCGCCAGCAGGTCGGGACTCCGCTCCTACAATGAGCAGTTCTTC. V usage is TRBV4-1 and J usage is TRBJ2-1; perhaps TRBD2 as D (6 bases). Germline V gene sequence: CDR1 MGHRA, CDR2 YSYEKL. V shed 6 bases and J shed 0 bases, with 12 bases lying between them. This CDR3 is 15 amino acids long.

This rearrangement joins TRBV5-1 to TRBJ2-5; TRBD1 agrees at 10 bases. Germline CDR1 and CDR2: SGHRS and YFSETQ. The CDR3 is 14 residues long. After removal of 5 bases from V and 5 bases from J, the junction contained 6 bases not matched to a gene. The CDR3 here is CASRATGGRETQYF. CDR3 DNA: TGCGCCAGCAGGGCGACAGGGGGCAGGGAGACCCAGTACTTC.

This sequence joins TRBV4-1 and TRBJ1-5; D gene uncertain. The ends were cut back, 1 base at V and 2 bases at J, with 15 bases in the middle. CDR1 and CDR2 (germline): MGHRA, YSYEKL. The CDR3 is made up of 17 amino acids. The CDR3 region has the DNA TGCGCCAGCAGCCAAGTCCCACCACGAGTTGGCAATCAGCCCCAGCATTTT. Its protein product is CASSQVPPRVGNQPQHF.

The chain links TRBV18 to TRBJ1-3; the D gene is possibly TRBD1 (5 bases). CDR3 size: 16 residues. Germline values: CDR1 KGHSH, CDR2 LQKENI. Deletions cut 2 bases from V and 4 bases from J, with 15 bases between. CDR3 bases: TGTGCCAGCTCACCATTTGACGGGGGATCCGGAAACACCATATATTTT. Translation gives CASSPFDGGSGNTIYF.

Note on this clone: One end of the junction does not line up with germline, which may come from a read error. The chain employs TRBV23-1 and TRBJ2-6; the D gene is possibly TRBD1 (5 bases). TRBV23-1 counts as an open reading frame of uncertain function. There are 19 residues in the CDR3. CDR3 DNA sequence: TGCGTCAGCAGTCGAAGTCGGGCAGGGATCGACTCTGGGGCCAACGTCCTGACTTTC. Amino acid sequence: CVSSRSRAGIDSGANVLTF.

J is TRBJ2-7 and V is TRBV25-1; D may be TRBD2 (6 bases). The CDR3 is 15 amino acids. The V and J ends lost 1 base and 1 base respectively, with 11 bases between them. The germline gives CDR1 MGHDK, CDR2 SYGVNS. CDR3 in amino acids: CASSEFGGASYEQYF. The CDR3 DNA is TGTGCCAGCAGTGAATTCGGGGGAGCTTCCTACGAGCAGTACTTC.

The chain combines TRBV5-6 with TRBJ2-1, with TRBD1 as a possible D gene (5 bases). The germline V and J ends were trimmed by 3 bases and 1 base, with 14 bases remaining between them. CDR1 is SGHDT, CDR2 YYEEEE, per germline. The CDR3 consists of 16 residues. The CDR3: CASSSPPGSSYNEQFF. Here the CDR3 DNA reads TGTGCCAGCAGCTCACCCCCAGGGTCATCCTACAATGAGCAGTTCTTC. Based on the CDR3 plus reference TRBV5-6 and TRBJ2-1, the full variable domain is DAGVTQSPTHLIKTRGQQVTLRCSPKSGHDTVSWYQQALGQGPQFIFQYYEEEERQRGNFPDRFSGHQFPNYSSELNVNALLLGDSALYLCASSSPPGSSYNEQFFGPGTRLTVL.

Comment on this clone: Other DNA sequences in this specimen translate into the identical CDR3. For the CDR3, the DNA is TGCGCCAGCAGTGAGTACAGGGGGAACACTGAAGCTTTCTTT. Translated, it gives CASSEYRGNTEAFF. This chain links TRBV10-1 with TRBJ1-1, with 7 bases fitting TRBD1. Losses at the gene ends were 1 base for V and 1 base for J; bases not matched to a gene: 0. The CDR3 length is 14 residues. Germline V gene sequence: CDR1 WNHNN, CDR2 SYGVQD (reference sequence).

V gene TRBV19 combines with J gene TRBJ1-1; TRBD1 matches 8 bases. Germline lookup yields CDR1 LNHDA and CDR2 SQIVND (reference sequence). The ends lost 9 bases at V and 0 bases at J; junction bases unmatched: 12. This CDR3 has 16 amino acids. CDR3 nucleotides: TGTGCCAGCGTAATCCGGACAGGGCGCTTGAACACTGAAGCTTTCTTT. It yields the protein CASVIRTGRLNTEAFF.

The chain uses TRBV30 and TRBJ1-4; D is unresolved. Trimming removed 0 bases from V and 0 bases from J, with 11 bases in between. This CDR3 spans 16 amino acids. Germline lookup yields CDR1 GTSNPN and CDR2 SVGIG (reference sequence). The CDR3 nucleotides read TGTGCCTGGAGTGTGGGTCTAGGAACAACTAATGAAAAACTGTTTTTT. This translates into CAWSVGLGTTNEKLFF.

The chain combines TRBV10-3 with TRBJ2-3, with TRBD2 as a possible D gene (6 bases). Germline V gives CDR1 ENHRY, CDR2 SYGVKD. V dropped 5 bases and J dropped 4 bases, with 10 bases sitting between them. There are 13 residues in the CDR3. CDR3 bases: TGTGCCATCAGTCCGACTAGAGCAGATACGCAGTATTTT. Translating it yields CAISPTRADTQYF.

This rearrangement joins TRBV29-1 to TRBJ2-1; 9 positions agree with TRBD2. The CDR3 runs to 14 residues. Germline V gene data show CDR1 as SQVTM and CDR2 as ANQGSEA. J lost 6 bases, V lost 4 bases, and 7 bases had no gene match. The CDR3 DNA sequence: TGCAGCGTTGGTCGTCTAGCGGGGCGCAATGAGCAGTTCTTC. Residues: CSVGRLAGRNEQFF.

This chain links TRBV7-9 with TRBJ2-7; perhaps TRBD2 as D (6 bases). Germline loops: CDR1 SEHNR, CDR2 FQNEAQ (reference sequence). The CDR3 length is 12 residues. Trimming took off 0 bases at V and 6 bases at J, with 6 bases between the two ends. This chain's CDR3 is CASSLAEGEQYF. CDR3 nucleotides: TGTGCCAGCAGCTTAGCGGAGGGCGAGCAGTACTTC. Based on the CDR3 plus reference TRBV7-9 and TRBJ2-7, the full variable domain is DTGVSQNPRHKITKRGQNVTFRCDPISEHNRLYWYRQTLGQGPEFLTYFQNEAQLEKSRLLSDRFSAERPKGSFSTLEIQRTEQGDSAMYLCASSLAEGEQYFGPGTRLTVT.

The V and J genes are TRBV6-6 and TRBJ1-1; D may be TRBD1 (6 bases). Germline CDR1 reads MNHNY; CDR2 reads SVGAGI (reference sequence). V lost 4 bases and J 6 bases, leaving 6 bases between the germline ends. This CDR3 is built from 11 residues. CDR3 sequence (DNA): TGTGCCAGCAGTTCAGGGGCTGAAGCTTTCTTT. Protein: CASSSGAEAFF.

The gene calls are TRBV6-5 and TRBJ1-2; perhaps TRBD1 as D (5 bases). The CDR3 has 13 residues. V was pared by 4 bases and J by 4 bases, with 10 bases between. Germline lookup yields CDR1 MNHEY and CDR2 SVGAGI. In DNA form, the CDR3 reads TGTGCCAGCAGTTTAGGGGTGCTCTATGGCTACACCTTC. Encoded protein: CASSLGVLYGYTF.

CDR3 residues: CASSLGGGNQPQHF. The DNA for the CDR3 is TGTGCCAGCAGCCTAGGGGGGGGCAATCAGCCCCAGCATTTT. The rearrangement uses TRBV9 and TRBJ1-5; perhaps TRBD1 as D (6 bases). Per germline, CDR1 SGDLS and CDR2 YYNGEE. The CDR3 sequence is 14 residues long. V was cut by 4 bases and J by 2 bases, with 10 bases left in between.

The genes are TRBV4-1 and TRBJ2-1, with TRBD2 matching over 11 bases. V lost 1 base and J lost 9; bases outside the gene matches: 8. The CDR3 covers 16 residues. Germline CDR1 MGHRA, CDR2 YSYEKL. The CDR3 sequence is CASSQVISGGAPEQFF. CDR3 bases: TGCGCCAGCAGCCAAGTTATTAGCGGGGGGGCCCCTGAGCAGTTCTTC.

The genes are TRBV11-3 and TRBJ2-5, with D tentatively TRBD2 (6 bases). This CDR3 is 15 amino acids long. Trimming removed 3 bases at V and 3 bases at J, with 14 bases between. From germline, CDR1 is SGHNT and CDR2 YENEEA. The CDR3 DNA follows: TGTGCCAGCAGCTTTGCTGGGGGGAGAGAAGAGACCCAGTACTTC. Translating gives CASSFAGGREETQYF.

The genes are TRBV12-5 and TRBJ1-4, with D perhaps matching TRBD1 (6 bases). This CDR3 contains 15 residues. V was clipped by 7 bases and J by 0 bases, with 12 bases between them. Germline V gene sequence: CDR1 LGHNT, CDR2 FRNRAP. CDR3 in DNA: TGTGCTAGTGCTCTGGGACAAGCAACTAATGAAAAACTGTTTTTT. Translation gives CASALGQATNEKLFF.

This chain connects TRBV24-1 to TRBJ2-3; 8 bases align to TRBD1. CDR3 length equals 13 residues. CDR1 and CDR2 from the germline V gene are KGHDR and SFDVKD. V gave up 6 bases and J gave up 5 bases; unmatched junction bases: 3. The CDR3 coding sequence is TGTGCCACCAGTCAGGGGGCAGGAGATACGCAGTATTTT. Translation gives CATSQGAGDTQYF.

This clone showed up just once. In nucleotides, the CDR3 is TGTGCCAGCAGTTATAACTACAGGGCGGCAAATTCACCCCTCCACTTT. Encoded protein: CASSYNYRAANSPLHF. The rearrangement uses TRBV6-5 and TRBJ1-6; the D gene is possibly TRBD1 (6 bases). This CDR3 comprises 16 residues. CDR1 is MNHEY, CDR2 SVGAGI, per germline. The germline V and J ends were trimmed by 3 bases and 7 bases, with 16 bases remaining between them.

The V and J genes are TRBV6-2 or TRBV6-3 and TRBJ1-6; the D gene is possibly TRBD1 (5 bases). Per the germline V gene, CDR1 is MNHEY and CDR2 is SVGEGT. The CDR3 spans 14 residues. Between the trimmed V and J ends, which lost 1 base and 10 bases, there was a span of 11 bases. The CDR3 loop is CASSYFGGGSPLHF. CDR3 sequence (DNA): TGTGCCAGCAGTTACTTCGGGGGAGGCTCACCCCTCCACTTT.

The J gene is TRBJ2-7, the V gene TRBV5-1, with TRBD1 matching over 7 bases. The CDR3 sequence is 15 residues long. The V gene end was trimmed by 0 bases and the J gene end by 2 bases; junction bases not matched to a gene: 5. Germline V CDR1 and CDR2: SGHRS, YFSETQ. CDR3 protein: CASSLGGQFPYEQYF. The CDR3 nucleotides are TGCGCCAGCAGCTTGGGGGGACAGTTCCCCTACGAGCAGTACTTC.